This entry features one T cell receptor (beta chain) sequence. The CDR3 has 15 residues. Germline values: CDR1 SGDLS, CDR2 YYNGEE. J gave up 3 bases and V 3 bases, and 5 bases lay outside the gene matches. This sample is part of a study of blood T cell repertoires in COVID-19. Study in general: Sites across the United States, Italy and Spain contributed samples from acute and convalescent COVID-19. T cells, B-cell-depleted T cells, or PBMCs provided the cDNA or gDNA that served as material.

Per the original methods: Estimation of nucleated cell counts was performed using reference gene primer amplification. Libraries were prepared by immunoSEQ multiplex PCR; TCRdb keeps only in-frame clonotypes and omits some of them. V, J and clone size reflect that table, while D and trimming were determined from the DNA. The data show some 100,000 clones, about 89% seen once. The J gene is TRBJ2-3, the V gene TRBV9; TRBD2 matches at 9 bases. Sequenced: peripheral blood. This receptor was taken from a human donor with acute or convalescent COVID-19. The donor label of this sample is uncertain. The CDR3 is CASSDSGSVTDTQYF. CDR3 bases: TGTGCCAGCAGCGATAGCGGGAGTGTGACAGATACGCAGTATTTT.